Listed here are 25 T cell receptor beta chains from one sample, sequenced in a study of blood T cell repertoires in COVID-19. TCRdb's copy holds only in-frame clones and misses some; the assay was immunoSEQ multiplex PCR. The sample shows roughly 180,000 clones, about 88% of them seen only once. Sequenced material: peripheral blood. The receptor source for this set is a woman aged 25 to 39 with active or convalescent COVID-19.

This clone has more than one count but fewer than ten. The chain recombines TRBV2 with TRBJ2-1; TRBD2 aligns across 7 bases. Germline CDR1 is SNHLY and CDR2 is FYNNEI. CDR3 length: 13 amino acids. V shed 11 bases, J shed 3 bases, and the junction held 7 bases outside the gene matches. DNA of the CDR3: TGTGCCGGGAATGCGGGGGACTACAATGAGCAGTTCTTC. Translating it yields CAGNAGDYNEQFF.

The chain combines TRBV28 with TRBJ2-1; 7 bases match TRBD2. The CDR3 contains 15 residues. Germline V CDR1 and CDR2: MDHEN, SYDVKM. After removal of 5 bases from V and 8 bases from J, the junction contained 12 bases not matched to a gene. CDR3 bases: TGTGCCAGCAGTGGCTTTGGGAGGGCCGGGGATGAGCAGTTCTTC. Translating it yields CASSGFGRAGDEQFF.

This chain connects TRBV10-3 to TRBJ2-1; possible D gene TRBD1, 5 bases. This CDR3 comprises 15 residues. From germline, CDR1 is ENHRY and CDR2 SYGVKD. The V and J ends lost 6 bases and 1 base respectively, with 13 bases between them. In DNA form, the CDR3 reads TGTGCCATCAGAACAACCCAGGGTTCCTACAATGAGCAGTTCTTC. Its translation is CAIRTTQGSYNEQFF.

A single count supports this clone. CDR3 in amino acids: CASSLLRAWYTEAFF. The CDR3 DNA reads as TGTGCCAGCAGCCTGTTGCGAGCTTGGTACACTGAAGCTTTCTTT. The chain uses TRBV6-5 and TRBJ1-1; D not resolved. Trimming removed 6 bases at V and 3 bases at J, with 17 bases between. The CDR3 runs to 15 residues. Germline V gives CDR1 MNHEY, CDR2 SVGAGI.

The chain is built from TRBV15 and TRBJ2-1; TRBD2 aligns across 13 bases. Germline V gene lookup returns CDR1 LNHNV and CDR2 YYDKDF (reference sequence). With V trimmed by 1 base and J by 7 bases, 7 bases remained unmatched. The CDR3 sequence is 17 residues long. The CDR3 here is CATSRAWTSGRGNEQFF. The CDR3 bases are TGTGCCACCAGCAGAGCTTGGACTAGCGGGAGAGGGAATGAGCAGTTCTTC. The full variable domain, in which reference TRBV15 and TRBJ2-1 provide the parts outside the CDR3, is DAMVIQNPRYQVTQFGKPVTLSCSQTLNHNVMYWYQQKSSQAPKLLFHYYDKDFNNEADTPDNFQSRRPNTSFCFLDIRSPGLGDTAMYLCATSRAWTSGRGNEQFFGPGTRLTVL.

The chain joins TRBV29-1 to TRBJ1-2; D is ambiguous. V lost 4 bases and J lost 6, with 12 bases in between. The CDR3 loop spans 12 amino acids. Germline CDR1 and CDR2: SQVTM and ANQGSEA. This chain's CDR3 is CSVVSSRNGYTF. The CDR3 nucleotides read TGCAGCGTTGTTAGCAGCCGGAATGGCTACACCTTC.

This CDR3 is CASSPLAGEGSIQYF. DNA of the CDR3: TGTGCCAGCAGCCCCCTCGCGGGGGAAGGTTCCATTCAGTACTTC. This sequence joins TRBV4-2 and TRBJ2-4, with 7 bases identical to TRBD2. Germline trimming cut 4 bases from V and 9 bases from J; bases unmatched to any gene: 12. The CDR3 is 15 amino acids. In germline, CDR1 is LGHNA, CDR2 YNFKEQ.

The V and J genes are TRBV27 and TRBJ1-6, with TRBD1 matching over 9 bases. Per germline, CDR1 MNHEY and CDR2 SMNVEV (reference sequence). With V trimmed by 0 bases and J by 6 bases, 6 bases remained unmatched. This CDR3 contains 17 residues. The CDR3 nucleotides are TGTGCCAGCAGTTTATCCCTGGGACAGGGCAGTAATTCACCCCTCCACTTT. Its translation: CASSLSLGQGSNSPLHF.

This chain uses TRBV7-2 with TRBJ2-3; D is possibly TRBD2 (5 bases). The CDR3 spans 14 residues. Germline V CDR1 and CDR2: SGHTA, FQGNSA. Trimming took off 5 bases at V and 3 bases at J, with 12 bases between the two ends. The CDR3 DNA reads as TGTGCCAGCAGCCCCCGGGATGGTACAGATACGCAGTATTTT. It encodes CASSPRDGTDTQYF.

This rearrangement joins TRBV12-3 or TRBV12-4 to TRBJ2-4; no clear D gene. Trimming took 5 bases from V and 4 from J, leaving 6 bases between them. The CDR3 sequence is 12 residues long. CDR3 residues: CASSPGKNIQYF. DNA of the CDR3: TGTGCCAGCAGTCCCGGGAAAAACATTCAGTACTTC.

CDR3: CASSSGTGGWETQYF. As DNA, the CDR3 is TGTGCCAGCTCATCCGGGACAGGGGGTTGGGAGACCCAGTACTTC. The rearrangement joins TRBV18 to TRBJ2-5; 11 nucleotides agree with TRBD1. Germline V gives CDR1 KGHSH, CDR2 LQKENI. After removal of 5 bases from V and 5 bases from J, the junction contained 7 bases not matched to a gene. The CDR3 is 15 amino acids.

V usage is TRBV2 and J usage is TRBJ2-3; D not certain. Trimming left V 6 bases short and J 4 bases short, with 11 bases between. CDR1 and CDR2 (germline): SNHLY, FYNNEI. The CDR3 has 13 amino acids. CDR3 in DNA: TGTGCCAGCAGCCCCCAGGATGCAGATACGCAGTATTTT. This gives the protein CASSPQDADTQYF.

V is TRBV7-8 and J is TRBJ2-2, with D possibly TRBD2 on 6 matching bases. The length of the CDR3 is 14 residues. Trimming removed 5 bases from V and 5 bases from J, with 12 bases in between. The V gene's germline CDR1 is SGHVS and CDR2 FQNEAQ. The CDR3 reads CASSPLTSTGELFF. CDR3 in DNA: TGTGCCAGCAGCCCCCTGACTAGTACCGGGGAGCTGTTTTTT.

The CDR3 region has the DNA TGTGCCAGCAGTTTAGGCGGGACGGGGATGACTGAAGCTTTCTTT. Its protein product is CASSLGGTGMTEAFF. V gene TRBV27 combines with J gene TRBJ1-1, with a tentative D call TRBD1 (5 bases). Per germline, CDR1 MNHEY and CDR2 SMNVEV (reference sequence). V lost 2 bases and J lost 5, with 15 bases in between. The CDR3 runs 15 residues.

A single count supports this clone. The chain joins TRBV9 to TRBJ1-2; 9 nucleotides agree with TRBD1. The trim removed 6 bases at V and 1 base at J, leaving 7 bases unmatched. The CDR3 is made up of 15 amino acids. CDR1 and CDR2 from the germline V gene are SGDLS and YYNGEE. CDR3 DNA: TGTGCCAGCACCCTACAGGGGGCTAGTAACTATGGCTACACCTTC. Protein product: CASTLQGASNYGYTF.

The chain joins TRBV18 to TRBJ2-7; TRBD1 matches at 7 bases. This CDR3 region has 14 residues. With 6 bases clipped from V and 0 bases from J, the junction kept 5 bases outside the gene matches. CDR1 is KGHSH, CDR2 LQKENI, per germline. The CDR3, as DNA: TGTGCCAGCTCGAAGGGACAGCTCTCCTACGAGCAGTACTTC. Residues: CASSKGQLSYEQYF. Full variable domain (missing parts from reference TRBV18 and TRBJ2-7): NAGVMQNPRHLVRRRGQEARLRCSPMKGHSHVYWYRQLPEEGLKFMVYLQKENIIDESGMPKERFSAEFPKEGPSILRIQQVVRGDSAAYFCASSKGQLSYEQYFGPGTRLTVT.

V and J are TRBV6-5 and TRBJ2-1; D perhaps matches TRBD1 (5 bases). V was clipped by 5 bases and J by 6 bases, with 11 bases between them. This CDR3 has 13 residues. Looked up from germline, CDR1 is MNHEY and CDR2 is SVGAGI. The DNA of the CDR3 is TGTGCCAGCAGTAAGGACACTATCAATGAGCAGTTCTTC. Amino acids: CASSKDTINEQFF.

The chain combines TRBV4-2 with TRBJ1-5, with 8 bases that match TRBD1. After removal of 1 base from V and 4 bases from J, the junction contained 12 bases not matched to a gene. The germline V gene encodes CDR1 LGHNA and CDR2 YNFKEQ. The CDR3 consists of 18 residues. CDR3 DNA sequence: TGTGCCAGCAGCCAAGGAGGGAGGGGACAGGACCCAAATCAGCCCCAGCATTTT. Residues: CASSQGGRGQDPNQPQHF.

This rearrangement joins TRBV18 to TRBJ1-2, with 7 bases aligning to TRBD1. Germline CDR1 is KGHSH and CDR2 is LQKENI. The V and J ends lost 5 bases and 8 bases, in that order; junction bases with no gene match: 14. The CDR3 totals 15 residues. The CDR3 sequence: CASSSQDRVRVGYTF. Here the CDR3 DNA reads TGTGCCAGCTCATCTCAAGACAGGGTCCGTGTAGGCTACACCTTC.

V and J are TRBV6-5 and TRBJ1-2, with D perhaps matching TRBD1 (6 bases). Germline V CDR1 and CDR2: MNHEY, SVGAGI. The CDR3 extends over 13 amino acids. V lost 8 bases, J lost 6 bases, and 16 bases lay in between. The DNA for the CDR3 is TGTGCCAGCTCCCCTACAGGGTTCAATGGCTACACCTTC. Translating it yields CASSPTGFNGYTF.

The gene calls are TRBV7-9 and TRBJ1-1, with 9 bases that match TRBD1. The V segment lost 5 bases and the J segment 5 bases; nucleotides outside the gene matches: 12. Per germline, CDR1 SEHNR and CDR2 FQNEAQ (reference sequence). CDR3 length: 16 residues. The chain's CDR3 is CASSGQIGTGRTEAFF. In nucleotides, the CDR3 is TGTGCCAGCAGCGGCCAAATCGGGACAGGGAGGACTGAAGCTTTCTTT.

This clone has only one observation. The chain links TRBV5-6 to TRBJ2-1; a weak D match, TRBD2 (6 bases). The CDR3 is 13 amino acids. Germline CDR1 SGHDT, CDR2 YYEEEE. Between the trimmed V and J ends, which lost 3 bases and 9 bases, there was a span of 13 bases. CDR3 sequence: CASSSLLAGEQFF. The CDR3 DNA reads as TGTGCCAGCAGCTCTTTACTAGCCGGTGAGCAGTTCTTC. Using reference TRBV5-6 and TRBJ2-1 for the parts outside the CDR3, the full variable domain is DAGVTQSPTHLIKTRGQQVTLRCSPKSGHDTVSWYQQALGQGPQFIFQYYEEEERQRGNFPDRFSGHQFPNYSSELNVNALLLGDSALYLCASSSLLAGEQFFGPGTRLTVL.

This chain joins TRBV11-2 and TRBJ1-2, with 7 bases fitting TRBD1. The germline CDR1 and CDR2 sequences are SGHAT and FQNNGV. The CDR3 is 14 residues long. Losses at the gene ends were 4 bases for V and 8 bases for J; bases not matched to a gene: 10. CDR3 protein: CASSSLTGRLGYTF. The CDR3 DNA reads TGTGCCAGCAGCTCCCTGACAGGGCGGCTCGGCTACACCTTC.

This sequence joins TRBV19 and TRBJ2-1; possible D gene TRBD2, 5 bases. The CDR3 length is 15 residues. V was clipped by 3 bases and J by 3 bases, with 12 bases between them. CDR1 is LNHDA, CDR2 SQIVND, per germline (reference sequence). CDR3 amino acids: CASSISGRNYNEQFF. The CDR3 DNA reads as TGTGCCAGTAGTATCTCGGGGAGAAACTACAATGAGCAGTTCTTC. The whole variable domain, remainder taken from reference TRBV19 and TRBJ2-1, is DGGITQSPKYLFRKEGQNVTLSCEQNLNHDAMYWYRQDPGQGLRLIYYSQIVNDFQKGDIAEGYSVSREKKESFPLTVTSAQKNPTAFYLCASSISGRNYNEQFFGPGTRLTVL.

CDR3 loop: CASSIRDRNSGNTIYF. The CDR3, as DNA: TGTGCCAGCAGCATCCGGGACAGGAACTCTGGAAACACCATATATTTT. The chain links TRBV5-6 to TRBJ1-3, with 8 bases aligning to TRBD1. Trimming at V came to 4 bases and at J to 0 bases, leaving 6 bases not matched to a gene. CDR1 is SGHDT, CDR2 YYEEEE, per germline. The CDR3 sequence is 16 residues long.